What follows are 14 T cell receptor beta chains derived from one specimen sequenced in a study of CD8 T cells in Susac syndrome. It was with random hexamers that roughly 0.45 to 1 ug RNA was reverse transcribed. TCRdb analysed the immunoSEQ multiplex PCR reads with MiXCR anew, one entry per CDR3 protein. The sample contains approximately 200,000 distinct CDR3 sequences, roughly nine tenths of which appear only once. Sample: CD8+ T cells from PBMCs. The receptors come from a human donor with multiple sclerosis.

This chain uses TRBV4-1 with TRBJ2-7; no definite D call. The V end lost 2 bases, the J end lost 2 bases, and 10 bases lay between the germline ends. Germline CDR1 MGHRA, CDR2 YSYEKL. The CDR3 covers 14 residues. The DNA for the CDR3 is TGCGCCAGCAGCCAACCGGACCCCCCCTACGAGCAGTACTTC. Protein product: CASSQPDPPYEQYF.

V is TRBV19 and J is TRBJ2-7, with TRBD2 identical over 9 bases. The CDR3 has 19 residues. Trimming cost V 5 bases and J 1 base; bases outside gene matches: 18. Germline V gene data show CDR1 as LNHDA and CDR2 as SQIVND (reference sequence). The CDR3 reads CASSLPSPSGIIPSYEQYF. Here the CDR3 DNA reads TGTGCCAGTAGTCTTCCGTCCCCTAGCGGGATAATTCCATCCTACGAGCAGTACTTC.

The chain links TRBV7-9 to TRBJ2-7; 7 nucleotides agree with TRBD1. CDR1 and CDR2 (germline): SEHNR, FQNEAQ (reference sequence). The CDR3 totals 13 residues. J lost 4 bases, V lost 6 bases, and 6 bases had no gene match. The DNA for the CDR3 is TGTGCCAGCAGGCCGGGACAGAGGTACGAGCAGTACTTC. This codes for CASRPGQRYEQYF.

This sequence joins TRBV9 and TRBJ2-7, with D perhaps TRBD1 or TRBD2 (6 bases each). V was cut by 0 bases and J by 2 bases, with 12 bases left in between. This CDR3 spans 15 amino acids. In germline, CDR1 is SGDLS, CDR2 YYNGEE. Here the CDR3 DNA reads TGTGCCAGCAGCGTAGGGTCGGGGGCTACCTACGAGCAGTACTTC. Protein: CASSVGSGATYEQYF. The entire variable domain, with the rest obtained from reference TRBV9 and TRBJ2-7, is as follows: DSGVTQTPKHLITATGQRVTLRCSPRSGDLSVYWYQQSLDQGLQFLIQYYNGEERAKGNILERFSAQQFPDLHSELNLSSLELGDSALYFCASSVGSGATYEQYFGPGTRLTVT.

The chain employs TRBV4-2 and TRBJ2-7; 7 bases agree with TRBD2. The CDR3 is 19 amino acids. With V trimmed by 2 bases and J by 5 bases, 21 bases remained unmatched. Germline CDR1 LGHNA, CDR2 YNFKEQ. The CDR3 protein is CASSQLISDTSVESHEQYF. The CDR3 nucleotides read TGTGCCAGCAGCCAACTAATAAGTGACACTAGCGTGGAATCCCACGAGCAGTACTTC.

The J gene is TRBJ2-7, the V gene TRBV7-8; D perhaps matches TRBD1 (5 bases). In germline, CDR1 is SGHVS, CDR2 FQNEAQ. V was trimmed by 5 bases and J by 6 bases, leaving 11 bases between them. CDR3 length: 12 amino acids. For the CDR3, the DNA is TGTGCCAGCAGCCGGGCCACAGGCGAGCAGTACTTC. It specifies CASSRATGEQYF.

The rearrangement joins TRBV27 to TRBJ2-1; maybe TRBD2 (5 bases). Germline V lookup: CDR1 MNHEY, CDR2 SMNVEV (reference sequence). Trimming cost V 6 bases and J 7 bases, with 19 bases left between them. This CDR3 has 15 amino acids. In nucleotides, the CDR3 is TGTGCCAGCAGAGGGAGCATCGTAGAAGGAAATGAGCAGTTCTTC. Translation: CASRGSIVEGNEQFF.

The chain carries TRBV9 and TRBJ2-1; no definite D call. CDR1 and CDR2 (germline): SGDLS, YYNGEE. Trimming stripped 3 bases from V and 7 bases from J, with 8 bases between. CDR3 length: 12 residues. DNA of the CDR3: TGTGCCAGCAGCGGGGGTAGAAATGAGCAGTTCTTC. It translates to CASSGGRNEQFF.

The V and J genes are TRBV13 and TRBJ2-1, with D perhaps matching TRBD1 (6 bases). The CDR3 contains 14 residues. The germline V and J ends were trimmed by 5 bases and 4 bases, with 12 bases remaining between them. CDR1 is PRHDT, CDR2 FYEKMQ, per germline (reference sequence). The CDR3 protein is CASSHRTAYNEQFF. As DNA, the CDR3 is TGTGCCAGCAGCCACCGGACAGCATACAATGAGCAGTTCTTC. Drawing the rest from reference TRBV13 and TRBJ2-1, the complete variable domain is AAGVIQSPRHLIKEKRETATLKCYPIPRHDTVYWYQQGPGQDPQFLISFYEKMQSDKGSIPDRFSAQQFSDYHSELNMSSLELGDSALYFCASSHRTAYNEQFFGPGTRLTVL.

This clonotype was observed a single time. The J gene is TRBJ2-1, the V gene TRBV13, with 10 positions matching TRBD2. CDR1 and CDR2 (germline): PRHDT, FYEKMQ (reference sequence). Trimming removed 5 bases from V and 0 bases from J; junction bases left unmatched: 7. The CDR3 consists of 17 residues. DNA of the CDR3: TGTGCCAGCAGCCTAGCGGGAGAGACTAGCTCCTACAATGAGCAGTTCTTC. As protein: CASSLAGETSSYNEQFF.

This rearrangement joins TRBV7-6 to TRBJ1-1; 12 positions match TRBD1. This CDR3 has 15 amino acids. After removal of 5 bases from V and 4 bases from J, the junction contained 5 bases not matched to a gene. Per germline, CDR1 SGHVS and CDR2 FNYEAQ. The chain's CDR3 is CASSRGQGAFTEAFF. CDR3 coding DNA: TGTGCCAGCAGCCGGGGACAGGGGGCTTTCACTGAAGCTTTCTTT.

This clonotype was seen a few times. CDR3 sequence reads: CASSPGGNQPQHF. CDR3 bases: TGTGCCAGCTCACCGGGGGGCAATCAGCCCCAGCATTTT. The V and J genes are TRBV18 and TRBJ1-5; TRBD1 might be the D (5 bases). The length of the CDR3 is 13 residues. Germline CDR1 is KGHSH and CDR2 is LQKENI. The V end lost 3 bases, the J end lost 2 bases, and 5 bases lay between the germline ends.

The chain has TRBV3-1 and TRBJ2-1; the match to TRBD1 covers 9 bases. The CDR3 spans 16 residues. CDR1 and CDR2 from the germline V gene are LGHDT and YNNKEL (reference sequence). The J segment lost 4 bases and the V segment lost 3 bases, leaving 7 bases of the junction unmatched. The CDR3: CASSHVGTGSYNEQFF. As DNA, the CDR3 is TGTGCCAGCAGCCACGTCGGGACAGGGTCTTACAATGAGCAGTTCTTC.

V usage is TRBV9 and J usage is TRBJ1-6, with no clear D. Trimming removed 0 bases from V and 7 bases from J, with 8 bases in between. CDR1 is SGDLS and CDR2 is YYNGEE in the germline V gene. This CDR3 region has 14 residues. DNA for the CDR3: TGTGCCAGCAGCGTAGGAACTGCCAATTCACCCCTCCACTTT. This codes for CASSVGTANSPLHF. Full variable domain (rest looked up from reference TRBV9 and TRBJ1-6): DSGVTQTPKHLITATGQRVTLRCSPRSGDLSVYWYQQSLDQGLQFLIQYYNGEERAKGNILERFSAQQFPDLHSELNLSSLELGDSALYFCASSVGTANSPLHFGNGTRLTVT.